These 23 T cell receptor beta chains were all obtained from the same sample, sequenced in a study of identical twins. TCRdb reanalysed the 5' RACE reads using MiXCR and keeps one entry per CDR3 protein. The sample includes about 550,000 distinct CDR3 sequences, around 24% of them seen just once. These data were likewise used in another study, on yellow fever vaccine responses in identical twins.

The sample was CD4+ T cells sorted from blood. These receptor sequences come from a woman between 18 and 30 years old in good health.

This clonotype came up a few times. The rearrangement uses TRBV7-9 and TRBJ2-5, with a possible D match to TRBD1 (5 bases). The V and J ends lost 7 bases and 1 base respectively, with 16 bases between them. CDR1 is SEHNR, CDR2 FQNEAQ, per germline (reference sequence). This CDR3 is built from 15 residues. The CDR3 coding sequence is TGTGCCAGCACCTACCAGGGCAGCCCCCAAGAGACCCAGTACTTC. Its translation: CASTYQGSPQETQYF.

The V and J genes are TRBV7-9 and TRBJ2-5; D uncertain. The CDR3 totals 15 residues. The V end was cut by 2 bases, the J end by 2 bases, with 12 bases between. In germline, CDR1 is SEHNR, CDR2 FQNEAQ (reference sequence). Here the CDR3 reads CASSLTTVSQETQYF. CDR3 DNA sequence: TGTGCCAGCAGCTTAACTACAGTGTCACAAGAGACCCAGTACTTC. The complete variable domain, with remaining parts taken from reference TRBV7-9 and TRBJ2-5, reads DTGVSQNPRHKITKRGQNVTFRCDPISEHNRLYWYRQTLGQGPEFLTYFQNEAQLEKSRLLSDRFSAERPKGSFSTLEIQRTEQGDSAMYLCASSLTTVSQETQYFGPGTRLLVL.

The J gene is TRBJ2-2, the V gene TRBV15; D gene ambiguous. V was pared by 7 bases and J by 0 bases, with 9 bases between. Germline V CDR1 and CDR2: LNHNV, YYDKDF (reference sequence). The CDR3 covers 14 residues. CDR3 in DNA: TGTGCCACCACCGCCTCTACGAACACCGGGGAGCTGTTTTTT. It translates to CATTASTNTGELFF.

This clonotype came up a few times. The V and J genes are TRBV10-3 and TRBJ2-3; weak D call: TRBD1 (6 bases). V lost 8 bases to trimming and J lost 6 bases, with 18 bases between them. The CDR3 extends over 14 amino acids. CDR1 is ENHRY, CDR2 SYGVKD, per germline. The DNA of the CDR3 is TGTGCCATCGGGGACAAGGGGCTTGGTGATACGCAGTATTTT. This codes for CAIGDKGLGDTQYF.

As for this clonotype: The germline gene is not matched at one end of the junction; a read error may be the cause. The J gene is TRBJ2-6, the V gene TRBV18; 7 bases agree with TRBD1. The CDR3 runs to 18 residues. The V gene's germline CDR1 is KGHSH and CDR2 LQKENI. The CDR3 region is CASSPPPRGISGANVLTF. The CDR3 DNA sequence: TGTGCCAGCTCCCCACCGCCCAGGGGGATCTCTGGGGCCAACGTCCTGACTTTC.

This clonotype has a handful of counts. The chain carries TRBV10-3 and TRBJ1-1; 7 nucleotides match TRBD1. V lost 10 bases and J lost 3; bases outside the gene matches: 8. Per germline, CDR1 ENHRY and CDR2 SYGVKD. This CDR3 has 13 amino acids. CDR3 loop: CAKGDRADTEAFF. As DNA, the CDR3 is TGTGCCAAAGGAGACAGGGCTGACACTGAAGCTTTCTTT.

The rearrangement joins TRBV24-1 to TRBJ2-1; tentatively, D is TRBD2 (6 bases). Trimming took 2 bases from V and 4 from J, leaving 8 bases between them. From germline, CDR1 is KGHDR and CDR2 SFDVKD. The CDR3 loop spans 14 amino acids. The CDR3 DNA reads TGTGCCACCAGTGATTGGGGAGGTTACAATGAGCAGTTCTTC. This encodes CATSDWGGYNEQFF.

V usage is TRBV7-8 and J usage is TRBJ2-7; 8 nucleotides agree with TRBD1. The CDR3 length is 15 residues. The germline CDR1 and CDR2 sequences are SGHVS and FQNEAQ. V lost 1 base to trimming and J lost 3 bases; unmatched junction nucleotides: 5. The CDR3, as DNA: TGTGCCAGCAGCTTAGAATGGACAGGGATCTACGAGCAGTACGTC. It translates to CASSLEWTGIYEQYV.

V gene TRBV4-2 combines with J gene TRBJ2-3; tentative D call: TRBD1 (6 bases). Germline CDR1 LGHNA, CDR2 YNFKEQ. This CDR3 spans 16 amino acids. V was cut by 0 bases and J by 6 bases, with 16 bases left in between. For the CDR3, the DNA is TGTGCCAGCAGCCAAGATTGGGCAGGGGTAAGGGATACGCAGTATTTT. It is translated as CASSQDWAGVRDTQYF.

V and J are TRBV28 and TRBJ2-7; the D is unclear. The length of the CDR3 is 15 residues. V lost 1 base to trimming and J lost 6 bases, with 16 bases between them. Germline loops: CDR1 MDHEN, CDR2 SYDVKM. Written as DNA, the CDR3 is TGTGCCAGCAGTTTATCTCTCGTAGGGCCATCCGAGCAGTACTTC. As protein: CASSLSLVGPSEQYF. Full variable domain (remainder filled in from reference TRBV28 and TRBJ2-7): DVKVTQSSRYLVKRTGEKVFLECVQDMDHENMFWYRQDPGLGLRLIYFSYDVKMKEKGDIPEGYSVSREKKERFSLILESASTNQTSMYLCASSLSLVGPSEQYFGPGTRLTVT.

This clonotype has a handful of counts. This chain connects TRBV29-1 to TRBJ2-3; 8 nucleotides agree with TRBD1. This CDR3 has 14 amino acids. Germline V gene sequence: CDR1 SQVTM, CDR2 ANQGSEA. Losses at the gene ends were 3 bases for V and 4 bases for J; bases not matched to a gene: 6. The CDR3 DNA follows: TGCAGCGTTGAGGGCAGGGGGCAACCAGATACGCAGTATTTT. Its translation: CSVEGRGQPDTQYF.

The J gene is TRBJ1-1, the V gene TRBV7-2, with D uncertain. Germline-derived CDR1 and CDR2 are SGHTA and FQGNSA. The ends were cut back, 1 base at V and 0 bases at J, with 9 bases in the middle. The CDR3 loop spans 15 amino acids. DNA of the CDR3: TGTGCCAGCAGCTTAGTTAGGACTATGAACACTGAAGCTTTCTTT. Its protein product is CASSLVRTMNTEAFF.

The rearrangement joins TRBV12-5 to TRBJ1-2; D is perhaps TRBD1 (5 bases). Germline V lookup: CDR1 LGHNT, CDR2 FRNRAP. This CDR3 region has 13 residues. V was pared by 6 bases and J by 9 bases, with 17 bases between. This CDR3 is CASGSTGDESYTF. The CDR3 region has the DNA TGTGCTAGTGGCTCAACAGGAGATGAGAGCTACACCTTC.

The chain carries TRBV5-1 and TRBJ2-7; 14 bases map to TRBD2. CDR3 length: 19 residues. V shed 3 bases, J shed 3 bases, and the junction held 14 bases outside the gene matches. The germline gives CDR1 SGHRS, CDR2 YFSETQ. The CDR3 DNA is TGCGCCAGCAGCTGGACAACCGGGACTAGCGGGAGCCTGATCTACGAGCAGTACTTC. As protein: CASSWTTGTSGSLIYEQYF.

This sequence joins TRBV28 and TRBJ2-7; 8 nucleotides align to TRBD2. With 6 bases clipped from V and 3 bases from J, the junction kept 10 bases outside the gene matches. The CDR3 has 15 amino acids. Germline V gene lookup returns CDR1 MDHEN and CDR2 SYDVKM. The CDR3 nucleotides are TGTGCCAGCAGCCTTAGCGGGGATATGGGCTACGAGCAGTACGTC. Its translation is CASSLSGDMGYEQYV.

V usage is TRBV29-1 and J usage is TRBJ2-5; TRBD1 matches at 10 bases. V was pared by 6 bases and J by 5 bases, with 12 bases of the junction left unmatched. The CDR3 length is 15 residues. Germline assignment: CDR1 SQVTM and CDR2 ANQGSEA. The CDR3 DNA is TGCAGCGTCGCCGGGACAGGGGATACCGGGGAGACCCAGTACTTC. Translating it yields CSVAGTGDTGETQYF.

The chain links TRBV20-1 to TRBJ1-5; D gene uncertain. The germline gives CDR1 DFQATT, CDR2 SNEGSKA (reference sequence). Trimming stripped 4 bases from V and 1 base from J, with 5 bases between. The CDR3 consists of 12 residues. DNA for the CDR3: TGCAGTGCTATGGGCAGCAATCAGCCCCAGCATTTT. It is translated as CSAMGSNQPQHF.

The sample holds many counts of this clonotype. This chain links TRBV20-1 with TRBJ1-4; maybe TRBD1 (6 bases). CDR1 is DFQATT and CDR2 is SNEGSKA in the germline V gene (reference sequence). Trimming took 5 bases from V and 5 from J, leaving 12 bases between them. The CDR3 is 13 amino acids. This CDR3 reads CSAPQGQNEKLFF. DNA for the CDR3: TGCAGTGCTCCCCAAGGACAGAATGAAAAACTGTTTTTT.

The CDR3 here is CASSLARFPGGGNNEQFF. In DNA form, the CDR3 reads TGTGCCAGCAGCTTAGCGCGTTTTCCGGGGGGGGGAAACAATGAGCAGTTCTTC. The chain employs TRBV7-8 and TRBJ2-1; 8 bases map to TRBD2. The CDR3 is 18 residues long. With V trimmed by 0 bases and J by 5 bases, 12 bases remained unmatched. The germline V gene has CDR1 SGHVS and CDR2 FQNEAQ.

The chain is built from TRBV12-3 or TRBV12-4 and TRBJ1-1; TRBD1 is a possible D gene (6 bases). This CDR3 region has 13 residues. The ends were cut back, 6 bases at V and 7 bases at J, with 15 bases in the middle. The CDR3 DNA reads TGTGCCAGCAGGACAGGAGCAAACGTTGAAGCTTTCTTT. Protein sequence: CASRTGANVEAFF.

This clonotype was seen a handful of times. This chain links TRBV12-3 or TRBV12-4 with TRBJ2-1, with TRBD2 identical over 9 bases. Losses at the gene ends were 1 base for V and 9 bases for J; bases not matched to a gene: 7. The CDR3 is 15 amino acids. The CDR3: CASSLGGREGGEQFF. In nucleotides, the CDR3 is TGTGCCAGCAGTTTAGGGGGGCGGGAGGGTGGTGAGCAGTTCTTC.

This clonotype was recorded a few times. The V and J genes are TRBV12-3 or TRBV12-4 and TRBJ2-1, with TRBD1 identical over 9 bases. V was pared by 3 bases and J by 5 bases, with 5 bases of the junction left unmatched. The CDR3 runs 15 residues. The CDR3 coding sequence is TGTGCCAGCAGTTTTAGTAGGACAGGGGACAATGAGCAGTTCTTC. This sequence encodes CASSFSRTGDNEQFF.

This clonotype was picked up many times. The J gene is TRBJ2-7, the V gene TRBV4-1; 11 bases agree with TRBD2. Germline assignment: CDR1 MGHRA and CDR2 YSYEKL. Trimming cost V 4 bases and J 2 bases; bases outside gene matches: 25. This CDR3 contains 22 residues. This CDR3 is CASSPERISERLAGTATYEQYF. The CDR3 DNA follows: TGCGCCAGCAGCCCCGAACGAATTTCCGAGAGACTAGCGGGAACAGCCACCTACGAGCAGTACTTC.